The 10 T cell receptor beta chains in this list originate from one sample, sequenced in a study of blood T cell repertoires in COVID-19 (TCRdb year 2020). The library came from the immunoSEQ multiplex PCR assay. What TCRdb holds here is the immuneACCESS table cut down to in-frame rearrangements. Part of the clones is not present; checked against another copy, under half of the missing clones reflect an unresolved V gene, and the others are unexplained. The sample table records about 67,000 clones; around 85% of these occur just once. The ten top clones hold approximately 19% of the sample. Sequenced: peripheral blood. These receptors were taken from a woman of 80 years or more with acute or convalescent COVID-19.

The J gene is TRBJ2-2, the V gene TRBV21-1; the listed D gene, TRBD1, was not tested against the DNA. TRBV21-1 is a listed pseudogene. There are 13 residues in the CDR3. CDR3 nucleotide sequence: TGTGCCAGCAGCTCCTTAGGGGGCGGGGAGCTGTTTTTT. As protein: CASSSLGGGELFF.

This clone was seen a handful of times. The V call is TRBV4-2, the J call TRBJ1-2; TRBD1 agrees at 9 bases. Per germline, CDR1 LGHNA and CDR2 YNFKEQ. J was trimmed by 2 bases and V by 1 base; bases with no gene match: 8. The CDR3 contains 17 residues. The CDR3 DNA reads as TGTGCCAGCAGCCAAGCTCACGGACAGGGGCGCAACTATGGCTACACCTTC. This translates into CASSQAHGQGRNYGYTF.

CDR3 DNA: TGCGCCAGCAGGCAAGCAGGGGGCCAAGAGACCCAGTACTTC. Encoded protein: CASRQAGGQETQYF. The chain has TRBV5-1 and TRBJ2-5; 7 bases are a match to TRBD1. Per the germline V gene, CDR1 is SGHRS and CDR2 is YFSETQ. V gave up 5 bases and J gave up 1 base; unmatched junction bases: 5. The CDR3 spans 14 residues.

V usage is TRBV11-2 and J usage is TRBJ2-2; 7 nucleotides match TRBD2. The CDR3 is 14 residues long. Germline values: CDR1 SGHAT, CDR2 FQNNGV. The ends lost 2 bases at V and 7 bases at J; junction bases unmatched: 4. CDR3 sequence: CASSLPTSIGELFF. For the CDR3, the DNA is TGTGCCAGCAGCTTACCGACTAGCATCGGGGAGCTGTTTTTT.

This clone came up once. The rearrangement joins TRBV6-5 to TRBJ2-7, with D tentatively TRBD1 (5 bases). Trimming pared 0 bases from V and 2 bases from J, leaving 8 bases between. This CDR3 region has 14 residues. Per germline, CDR1 MNHEY and CDR2 SVGAGI. In nucleotides, the CDR3 is TGTGCCAGCAGTTACTCGCTCAGGGCCTACGAGCAGTACTTC. The encoded protein is CASSYSLRAYEQYF.

This chain connects TRBV7-2 to TRBJ1-1; D remains ambiguous. V dropped 4 bases and J dropped 0 bases, with 6 bases sitting between them. Germline CDR1 SGHTA, CDR2 FQGNSA. CDR3 size: 13 residues. The CDR3 is CASSSSMNTEAFF. CDR3 sequence (DNA): TGTGCCAGCAGCTCCTCTATGAACACTGAAGCTTTCTTT.

The chain uses TRBV21-1 and TRBJ1-3; TRBD1 is the table's D call and was not checked against the DNA. TRBV21-1 is tagged as a pseudogene. The CDR3 is 14 amino acids. CDR3: CAGLGAGSGNTIYF. The DNA for the CDR3 is TGTGCCGGTTTGGGGGCAGGCTCTGGAAACACCATATATTTT.

The chain links TRBV7-2 to TRBJ1-2, with 8 bases aligning to TRBD1. The CDR3 sequence is 15 residues long. Germline values: CDR1 SGHTA, CDR2 FQGNSA. The J segment lost 4 bases and the V segment lost 1 base, leaving 5 bases of the junction unmatched. The CDR3 coding sequence is TGTGCCAGCAGCTTAGAAAGGACAGGGAGCTATGGCTACACCTTC. Amino acids: CASSLERTGSYGYTF.

This clone was picked up one time. The chain has TRBV7-2 and TRBJ1-5; 8 positions agree with TRBD1. V lost 1 base and J lost 4; bases outside the gene matches: 3. In germline, CDR1 is SGHTA, CDR2 FQGNSA. This CDR3 has 15 residues. This CDR3 reads CASSLGDRGNQPQHF. In DNA form, the CDR3 reads TGTGCCAGCAGCTTAGGAGACAGGGGTAATCAGCCCCAGCATTTT. Full variable domain (missing parts from reference TRBV7-2 and TRBJ1-5): GAGVSQSPSNKVTEKGKDVELRCDPISGHTALYWYRQSLGQGLEFLIYFQGNSAPDKSGLPSDRFSAERTGGSVSTLTIQRTQQEDSAVYLCASSLGDRGNQPQHFGDGTRLSIL.

CDR3 sequence reads: CASSSRDTDQPQHF. The CDR3 DNA is TGTGCCAGCAGCTCTAGGGACACCGATCAGCCCCAGCATTTT. The chain recombines TRBV7-9 with TRBJ1-5, with D possibly TRBD1 on 6 matching bases. The CDR3 has 14 amino acids. V was cut by 4 bases and J by 5 bases, with 12 bases left in between. The germline CDR1 and CDR2 sequences are SEHNR and FQNEAQ (reference sequence).